This is a list of T cell receptor beta chains from one sample in a study of blood T cell repertoires in COVID-19. Using immunoSEQ multiplex PCR, the repertoire was profiled, and TCRdb retains in-frame clones only, with some absent. The data hold about 180,000 clones, with about 80% observed a single time. Sequencing used peripheral blood. The source of these receptors is a woman between 70 and 85 years old with acute or convalescent COVID-19. Each CDR3 is given without its conserved first and last residue. D genes are given only for firm matches. A clone size is listed for some rows: how often the clone was seen (once, few, many), or a class if it is expanded.

v_call: TRBV10-3; clone_size: .; j_call: TRBJ2-7; d_call: .; cdr3_aa: AIQPGEPYEQY
v_call: TRBV7-3; clone_size: .; j_call: TRBJ2-3; d_call: TRBD2; cdr3_aa: ASSMGLAGDPDTQY
v_call: TRBV10-3; clone_size: few; j_call: TRBJ2-1; d_call: .; cdr3_aa: AISEPGSGLYNEQF
v_call: TRBV5-6; clone_size: .; j_call: TRBJ1-2; d_call: .; cdr3_aa: ASSLTQTNYGYT
v_call: TRBV12-5; clone_size: .; j_call: TRBJ1-3; d_call: .; cdr3_aa: ASGSTFSGYSGNTIY
v_call: TRBV6-5; clone_size: .; j_call: TRBJ1-4; d_call: .; cdr3_aa: ASSYRPGVEEKLF
v_call: TRBV18; clone_size: once; j_call: TRBJ1-5; d_call: .; cdr3_aa: ASSPSGLSNQPQH
v_call: TRBV7-9; clone_size: .; j_call: TRBJ1-2; d_call: TRBD1; cdr3_aa: ASSLAQGVSYT
v_call: TRBV4-1; clone_size: many; j_call: TRBJ2-3; d_call: TRBD2; cdr3_aa: ASSQVDMGLAGGNTQY
v_call: TRBV2; clone_size: .; j_call: TRBJ2-1; d_call: TRBD1; cdr3_aa: ASSARGQGNEQF
v_call: TRBV9; clone_size: .; j_call: TRBJ2-7; d_call: .; cdr3_aa: ASSEGGQRTYEQY
v_call: TRBV6-5; clone_size: .; j_call: TRBJ1-1; d_call: .; cdr3_aa: ASTINTEAF
v_call: TRBV3-1/TRBV3-2; clone_size: .; j_call: TRBJ1-1; d_call: .; cdr3_aa: ASRGGLESEAF
v_call: TRBV19; clone_size: .; j_call: TRBJ2-2; d_call: .; cdr3_aa: ASSTFSTQAGELF
v_call: TRBV6-5; clone_size: .; j_call: TRBJ2-7; d_call: TRBD1; cdr3_aa: ASSWGRGYEQY
v_call: TRBV9; clone_size: .; j_call: TRBJ2-5; d_call: TRBD2; cdr3_aa: ASSGGLAGISIRETQY
v_call: TRBV12-5; clone_size: few; j_call: TRBJ1-5; d_call: .; cdr3_aa: ASGFSSLYQPQH
v_call: TRBV7-2; clone_size: .; j_call: TRBJ2-3; d_call: TRBD1; cdr3_aa: ASSPRQGTSTDTQY
v_call: TRBV19; clone_size: .; j_call: TRBJ1-1; d_call: .; cdr3_aa: ASSKSTEAF
v_call: TRBV6-4; clone_size: few; j_call: TRBJ1-3; d_call: .; cdr3_aa: ASSRNSPGNTIY
v_call: TRBV5-1; clone_size: .; j_call: TRBJ2-1; d_call: .; cdr3_aa: ASSWAGRSSYNEQF
v_call: TRBV19; clone_size: .; j_call: TRBJ2-3; d_call: .; cdr3_aa: ASSWAYSTDTQY
v_call: TRBV7-9; clone_size: few; j_call: TRBJ2-3; d_call: TRBD1; cdr3_aa: ASSLDWGQNTQY
v_call: TRBV6-5; clone_size: .; j_call: TRBJ2-2; d_call: TRBD1; cdr3_aa: ASTPTGYTGELF
v_call: TRBV10-2; clone_size: .; j_call: TRBJ2-2; d_call: TRBD1; cdr3_aa: ASRDTRGPSTGELF
v_call: TRBV7-2; clone_size: .; j_call: TRBJ1-3; d_call: .; cdr3_aa: ASSFGSGSGNTIY
v_call: TRBV5-1; clone_size: .; j_call: TRBJ2-5; d_call: TRBD2; cdr3_aa: ASSLVPGQGLRETQY
v_call: TRBV5-1; clone_size: .; j_call: TRBJ2-7; d_call: TRBD1; cdr3_aa: ASRGTGRFDEQY
v_call: TRBV24-1; clone_size: .; j_call: TRBJ2-5; d_call: .; cdr3_aa: ATSDPGTPETQY
v_call: TRBV5-4; clone_size: .; j_call: TRBJ1-2; d_call: TRBD1; cdr3_aa: ASGTGGRRDYGYT
v_call: TRBV18; clone_size: once; j_call: TRBJ2-6; d_call: TRBD1; cdr3_aa: ASSPNRGSGANVLT
v_call: TRBV6-5; clone_size: .; j_call: TRBJ2-2; d_call: .; cdr3_aa: ASSYSKRVNTGELF
v_call: TRBV29-1; clone_size: .; j_call: TRBJ2-7; d_call: TRBD2; cdr3_aa: SVAGVSYEQY
v_call: TRBV2; clone_size: .; j_call: TRBJ2-2; d_call: .; cdr3_aa: ASSYNRVLANTGELF
v_call: TRBV14; clone_size: .; j_call: TRBJ1-6; d_call: .; cdr3_aa: ASSRLPPRLSPLH
v_call: TRBV18; clone_size: .; j_call: TRBJ1-6; d_call: TRBD1; cdr3_aa: ATSKGQDHSPLH
v_call: TRBV5-5; clone_size: once; j_call: TRBJ1-5; d_call: .; cdr3_aa: ASSSTDSNQPQH
v_call: TRBV19; clone_size: .; j_call: TRBJ1-1; d_call: .; cdr3_aa: ASRGWQVQSMNTEAF
v_call: TRBV7-8; clone_size: few; j_call: TRBJ1-4; d_call: .; cdr3_aa: ASSSALSTNEKLF
v_call: TRBV4-1; clone_size: .; j_call: TRBJ1-6; d_call: TRBD1; cdr3_aa: ASSRSGTVYNSPLH
v_call: TRBV6-6; clone_size: .; j_call: TRBJ2-2; d_call: .; cdr3_aa: ASSYNGPGNTGELF
v_call: TRBV20-1; clone_size: .; j_call: TRBJ1-2; d_call: .; cdr3_aa: SMKLLYGYT
v_call: TRBV5-8; clone_size: few; j_call: TRBJ1-1; d_call: TRBD1; cdr3_aa: ASSLYRGQGTEAF
v_call: TRBV4-1; clone_size: .; j_call: TRBJ2-7; d_call: .; cdr3_aa: ASSHYHPPDYEQY